The clone carrying this T cell receptor (beta chain) was seen many times. What it binds is unknown. As to time point: newly diagnosed GD, antithyroid drugs for less than 3 months. RNA extracted from PBMCs served as the sequencing template. One endocrinology department in Xi'an, China, was where patients came from. This specimen comes from a study of regulatory T cells in long-lasting Graves disease. Study-wide findings and caveats: Under persistent disease, TRBV28, TRBJ1-2 and TRBJ2-5 were used preferentially. The TCR repertoire of persistent Graves' patients was less diverse than that of newly diagnosed ones. The number of shared public clonotypes was higher in persistent patients (around 2,700) than new patients (966).

This CDR3 has 15 residues. Germline V lookup: CDR1 SGHVS, CDR2 FQNEAQ. V lost 1 base to trimming and J lost 6 bases; unmatched junction nucleotides: 6. Construction of the TCR beta libraries employed iRepertoire HTBI primers in conjunction with Arm-PCR of CDR3 regions. TCRdb re-analysed the multiplex PCR reads in MiXCR, keeping a single row per CDR3 protein. The sample shows 200,000 to 250,000 distinct CDR3 sequences, around 17% of them seen only once. Sequencing used peripheral blood mononuclear cells (PBMCs), obtained at new diagnosis, from a patient treated with antithyroid drugs. This TCR came from a female donor with Graves disease. The gene calls are TRBV7-8 and TRBJ2-4, with 7 bases matching TRBD2. CDR3 nucleotide sequence: TGTGCCAGCAGCTTAGGAGCGGGATTTGTAAACATTCAGTACTTC. Translating gives CASSLGAGFVNIQYF. Complete variable domain (other parts from reference TRBV7-8 and TRBJ2-4): GAGVSQSPRYKVAKRGQDVALRCDPISGHVSLFWYQQALGQGPEFLTYFQNEAQLDKSGLPSDRFFAERPEGSVSTLKIQRTQQEDSAVYLCASSLGAGFVNIQYFGAGTRLSVL.